Following are 29 T cell receptor beta chains from one sample sequenced in a study of blood T cell repertoires in COVID-19. Data came from immunoSEQ multiplex PCR; TCRdb stores just in-frame clones and leaves some out. In the table there are some 150,000 clones, less than 95% of which are singletons. The sample consisted of peripheral blood. These receptors all come from a middle-aged man with acute or convalescent COVID-19.

The rearrangement joins TRBV24-1 to TRBJ2-1, with TRBD2 identical over 13 bases. J lost 0 bases, V lost 3 bases, and 19 bases had no gene match. CDR1 and CDR2 from the germline V gene are KGHDR and SFDVKD. The CDR3 spans 23 residues. CDR3 sequence: CATSDPGLAGDTSDLSSYNEQFF. CDR3 coding DNA: TGTGCCACCAGTGATCCAGGACTAGCGGGAGATACTTCAGACCTGAGCTCCTACAATGAGCAGTTCTTC.

The chain employs TRBV7-9 and TRBJ2-7; TRBD1 aligns across 7 bases. Germline CDR1 SEHNR, CDR2 FQNEAQ (reference sequence). This CDR3 has 14 amino acids. V lost 5 bases and J lost 1; bases outside the gene matches: 5. This CDR3 reads CASSRKGQSYEQYV. CDR3 nucleotides: TGTGCCAGCAGCCGAAAGGGACAGTCCTACGAGCAGTACGTC.

V and J are TRBV30 and TRBJ1-5; D may be TRBD1 (5 bases). The CDR3 length is 13 residues. The germline V and J ends were trimmed by 2 bases and 6 bases, with 11 bases remaining between them. CDR1 and CDR2 (germline): GTSNPN, SVGIG (reference sequence). In DNA, the CDR3 is TGTGCCTGGAGTTCCAGGGTCGGTCAGCCCCAGCATTTT. Protein sequence: CAWSSRVGQPQHF.

This chain joins TRBV30 and TRBJ1-3, with 10 bases aligning to TRBD1. J was trimmed by 7 bases and V by 0 bases; bases with no gene match: 3. The germline gives CDR1 GTSNPN, CDR2 SVGIG (reference sequence). This CDR3 spans 14 amino acids. The CDR3 DNA is TGTGCCTGGAGTGTGGGACAGGGGCTCAACACCATATATTTT. This codes for CAWSVGQGLNTIYF.

V and J are TRBV19 and TRBJ1-5; unclear D gene. The CDR3 contains 16 residues. Trimming shortened V by 5 bases and J by 1 base, and 15 bases separated the two germline ends. Germline V gives CDR1 LNHDA, CDR2 SQIVND (reference sequence). The CDR3 reads CASSHRSDVSNQPQHF. CDR3 nucleotides: TGTGCCAGTAGTCACCGGAGCGACGTGAGCAATCAGCCCCAGCATTTT.

CDR3 sequence (DNA): TGTGCCAGCAGCGTAGGGTCTCTAGCGGCTTACGAGCAGTACTTC. Translated: CASSVGSLAAYEQYF. The chain has TRBV9 and TRBJ2-7; 7 bases agree with TRBD2. The CDR3 is 15 residues long. V shed 0 bases and J 4 bases; nucleotides not matched to a gene: 7. Germline lookup yields CDR1 SGDLS and CDR2 YYNGEE.

The CDR3 DNA sequence: TGTGCCAGCAGTCCAGGACTAGCGGGGGGTGGCCGGACCCAGTACTTC. Encoded protein: CASSPGLAGGGRTQYF. The chain joins TRBV7-2 to TRBJ2-5; 14 nucleotides match TRBD2. Trimming cost V 6 bases and J 7 bases; bases outside gene matches: 10. Looked up from germline, CDR1 is SGHTA and CDR2 is FQGNSA. The CDR3 covers 16 residues.

The V and J genes are TRBV3-1 (or the pseudogene TRBV3-2) and TRBJ2-5; maybe TRBD2 (5 bases). Germline values: CDR1 LGHDT, CDR2 YNNKEL (reference sequence). This CDR3 contains 15 residues. V lost 3 bases, J lost 3 bases, and 14 bases lay in between. The chain's CDR3 is CASSQFISGEETQYF. For the CDR3, the DNA is TGTGCCAGCAGCCAGTTTATCTCCGGGGAAGAGACCCAGTACTTC.

This clone was observed a few times. The V call is TRBV6-2 or TRBV6-3, the J call TRBJ2-2; D perhaps matches TRBD1 (5 bases). The CDR3 extends over 16 amino acids. Germline V gene data show CDR1 as MNHEY and CDR2 as SVGEGT. V lost 2 bases and J lost 1, with 11 bases in between. CDR3 coding DNA: TGTGCCAGCAGTTACAGGGGCCTAAGGAACACCGGGGAGCTGTTTTTT. Its translation is CASSYRGLRNTGELFF.

The V gene is TRBV7-6, the J gene TRBJ2-2; 12 bases align to TRBD1. From germline, CDR1 is SGHVS and CDR2 FNYEAQ. Trimming at V came to 6 bases and at J to 7 bases, leaving 9 bases not matched to a gene. This CDR3 comprises 16 residues. CDR3 in amino acids: CASSSRDRGHIGELFF. The CDR3 DNA reads as TGTGCCAGCAGTTCCCGGGACAGGGGGCATATCGGGGAGCTGTTTTTT.

The V call is TRBV19, the J call TRBJ1-5; 9 bases align to TRBD1. Unmatched junction bases numbered 6, after V lost 5 bases and J lost 7 bases. Per the germline V gene, CDR1 is LNHDA and CDR2 is SQIVND (reference sequence). CDR3 size: 14 residues. In nucleotides, the CDR3 is TGTGCCAGTAGTCAAACAGGGGGCGGGCAGCCCCAGCATTTT. It translates to CASSQTGGGQPQHF.

V and J are TRBV30 and TRBJ2-1; 10 nucleotides match TRBD1. V shed 1 base, J shed 2 bases, and the junction held 8 bases outside the gene matches. CDR1 and CDR2 (germline): GTSNPN, SVGIG (reference sequence). The CDR3 covers 17 residues. In DNA form, the CDR3 reads TGTGCCTGGAGTGGTGGGTACGGGACAGGGGCCTACAATGAGCAGTTCTTC. Translated, it gives CAWSGGYGTGAYNEQFF.

CDR3 coding DNA: TGTGCCAGTAGTCCTATGAGCGGGGGGACAGATACGCAGTATTTT. Protein product: CASSPMSGGTDTQYF. The genes are TRBV19 and TRBJ2-3; the match to TRBD2 covers 9 bases. V trimming: 5 bases; J trimming: 3 bases; junction bases outside the gene matches: 6. The CDR3 is 15 amino acids. The germline CDR1 and CDR2 sequences are LNHDA and SQIVND (reference sequence).

The chain uses TRBV12-3 or TRBV12-4 and TRBJ1-1; D unresolved. Trimming left V 6 bases short and J 8 bases short, with 13 bases between. The CDR3 spans 12 residues. In DNA form, the CDR3 reads TGTGCCAGCAGCCGCTCTATACCAGAAGCTTTCTTT. Residues: CASSRSIPEAFF.

The rearrangement links TRBV18 to TRBJ2-5; D call uncertain. V lost 1 base and J 5 bases, leaving 8 bases between the germline ends. CDR3 length: 13 amino acids. Germline V gene data show CDR1 as KGHSH and CDR2 as LQKENI. The CDR3 reads CASSPLEEETQYF. CDR3 in DNA: TGTGCCAGCTCACCACTCGAAGAGGAGACCCAGTACTTC.

CDR3: CASSPVGGSGANVLTF. DNA for the CDR3: TGCGCCAGCAGCCCGGTCGGGGGTTCTGGGGCCAACGTCCTGACTTTC. The chain employs TRBV5-1 and TRBJ2-6; a possible D gene is TRBD2 (6 bases). From germline, CDR1 is SGHRS and CDR2 YFSETQ. The CDR3 extends over 16 amino acids. V was cut by 4 bases and J by 1 base, with 12 bases left in between.

The genes are TRBV5-6 and TRBJ1-1; D gene ambiguous. The CDR3 totals 18 residues. V lost 4 bases and J lost 1, with 23 bases in between. Germline CDR1 is SGHDT and CDR2 is YYEEEE. The CDR3 DNA reads TGTGCCAGCAGCCCACGAGCCGGGAGGGCAGGCTCGAACACTGAAGCTTTCTTT. It yields the protein CASSPRAGRAGSNTEAFF.

The chain recombines TRBV6-5 with TRBJ2-5; possible D gene TRBD1, 5 bases. V gave up 2 bases and J gave up 0 bases, with 10 bases separating them. The CDR3 is made up of 15 amino acids. The germline gives CDR1 MNHEY, CDR2 SVGAGI. Here the CDR3 reads CASSYLQGYQETQYF. The DNA of the CDR3 is TGTGCCAGCAGTTACCTCCAGGGATACCAAGAGACCCAGTACTTC.

The rearrangement uses TRBV7-9 and TRBJ2-5; maybe TRBD1 (6 bases). The V gene lost 1 base and the J gene lost 3 bases, with 12 bases spanning the gap. The germline CDR1 and CDR2 sequences are SEHNR and FQNEAQ (reference sequence). The CDR3 contains 15 residues. CDR3 bases: TGTGCCAGCAGCTTAGGAGTTCGGACAGAAGAGACCCAGTACTTC. It encodes CASSLGVRTEETQYF.

The chain combines TRBV3-1 (or the pseudogene TRBV3-2) with TRBJ2-7; 9 bases map to TRBD2. The germline CDR1 and CDR2 sequences are LGHDT and YNNKEL (reference sequence). V gave up 3 bases and J gave up 6 bases; unmatched junction bases: 6. The CDR3 runs 14 residues. CDR3 nucleotide sequence: TGTGCCAGCAGCCAGACTAGCGGAGGAGGCGAGCAGTACTTC. Its translation is CASSQTSGGGEQYF.

The chain employs TRBV27 and TRBJ2-1, with TRBD2 matching 8 bases. Germline lookup yields CDR1 MNHEY and CDR2 SMNVEV (reference sequence). There are 14 residues in the CDR3. V dropped 4 bases and J dropped 8; count of bases not matched to a gene: 7. CDR3 sequence: CASSSTPTSDEQFF. For the CDR3, the DNA is TGTGCCAGCAGTTCCACACCGACTAGCGATGAGCAGTTCTTC.

V and J are TRBV9 and TRBJ2-2; 11 bases map to TRBD1. The CDR3 runs to 18 residues. Germline CDR1 reads SGDLS; CDR2 reads YYNGEE. V shed 1 base and J 4 bases; nucleotides not matched to a gene: 9. CDR3 sequence: CASSVRGQGAVGTGELFF. CDR3 DNA sequence: TGTGCCAGCAGCGTACGCGGACAGGGGGCTGTTGGCACCGGGGAGCTGTTTTTT.

The sample holds one count of this clone. V gene TRBV30 combines with J gene TRBJ2-3; 8 nucleotides align to TRBD2. Germline V gene data show CDR1 as GTSNPN and CDR2 as SVGIG (reference sequence). The length of the CDR3 is 13 residues. The ends lost 7 bases at V and 6 bases at J; junction bases unmatched: 9. The CDR3 DNA follows: TGTGCCTTAAAGCGGGAGAGACCGGATACGCAGTATTTT. It yields the protein CALKRERPDTQYF.

V usage is TRBV30 and J usage is TRBJ1-6; 8 bases fit TRBD1. J gave up 3 bases and V 2 bases, and 12 bases lay outside the gene matches. The CDR3 is 18 amino acids. In germline, CDR1 is GTSNPN, CDR2 SVGIG (reference sequence). CDR3 loop: CAWSPTDRASIYNSPLHF. The CDR3 nucleotides are TGTGCCTGGAGTCCGACGGACAGGGCGTCAATCTATAATTCACCCCTCCACTTT. The full variable domain, its missing parts supplied by reference TRBV30 and TRBJ1-6, is SQTIHQWPATLVQPVGSPLSLECTVEGTSNPNLYWYRQAAGRGLQLLFYSVGIGQISSEVPQNLSASRPQDRQFILSSKKLLLSDSGFYLCAWSPTDRASIYNSPLHFGNGTRLTVT.

The rearrangement links TRBV18 to TRBJ2-5; the D is unclear. V lost 6 bases, J lost 5 bases, and 13 bases lay in between. The CDR3 has 13 amino acids. Germline V gene sequence: CDR1 KGHSH, CDR2 LQKENI. CDR3 region: CASSKSRWETQYF. The DNA of the CDR3 is TGTGCCAGCTCCAAATCTAGGTGGGAGACCCAGTACTTC.

This rearrangement joins TRBV5-1 to TRBJ2-1, with a tentative D call TRBD1 (7 bases). The CDR3 loop spans 13 amino acids. Germline CDR1 SGHRS, CDR2 YFSETQ. V was pared by 7 bases and J by 6 bases, with 14 bases between. The CDR3 region is CASWRQGGNEQFF. DNA of the CDR3: TGCGCCAGCTGGCGACAGGGAGGCAATGAGCAGTTCTTC.

The V call is TRBV28, the J call TRBJ2-7, with a tentative D call TRBD1 (6 bases). The CDR3 loop spans 13 amino acids. V gave up 6 bases and J gave up 3 bases, with 12 bases separating them. Germline lookup yields CDR1 MDHEN and CDR2 SYDVKM. CDR3 in amino acids: CASRRGGLYEQYF. Here the CDR3 DNA reads TGTGCCAGCAGGAGAGGGGGTCTCTACGAGCAGTACTTC. Looking up the rest from reference TRBV28 and TRBJ2-7 gives the full variable domain: DVKVTQSSRYLVKRTGEKVFLECVQDMDHENMFWYRQDPGLGLRLIYFSYDVKMKEKGDIPEGYSVSREKKERFSLILESASTNQTSMYLCASRRGGLYEQYFGPGTRLTVT.

The chain employs TRBV14 and TRBJ2-5; 7 bases are a match to TRBD1. CDR1 and CDR2 from the germline V gene are SGHDN and FVKESK. CDR3 size: 16 residues. Unmatched junction bases numbered 7, after V lost 1 base and J lost 2 bases. The CDR3 nucleotides read TGTGCCAGCAGCCAAGGACAGGGTATGGGGCAAGAGACCCAGTACTTC. Translation: CASSQGQGMGQETQYF. The full variable domain, rest sourced from reference TRBV14 and TRBJ2-5, is EAGVTQFPSHSVIEKGQTVTLRCDPISGHDNLYWYRRVMGKEIKFLLHFVKESKQDESGMPNNRFLAERTGGTYSTLKVQPAELEDSGVYFCASSQGQGMGQETQYFGPGTRLLVL.

V and J are TRBV19 and TRBJ1-1, with a possible D match to TRBD1 (6 bases). V lost 3 bases to trimming and J lost 6 bases, with 11 bases between them. CDR3 length: 13 amino acids. CDR1 LNHDA and CDR2 SQIVND come from the germline V gene (reference sequence). The CDR3 coding sequence is TGTGCCAGTAGTATCTTATCAGGGGCTGAAGCTTTCTTT. It yields the protein CASSILSGAEAFF. The full variable domain, with the rest looked up from reference TRBV19 and TRBJ1-1, is DGGITQSPKYLFRKEGQNVTLSCEQNLNHDAMYWYRQDPGQGLRLIYYSQIVNDFQKGDIAEGYSVSREKKESFPLTVTSAQKNPTAFYLCASSILSGAEAFFGQGTRLTVV.